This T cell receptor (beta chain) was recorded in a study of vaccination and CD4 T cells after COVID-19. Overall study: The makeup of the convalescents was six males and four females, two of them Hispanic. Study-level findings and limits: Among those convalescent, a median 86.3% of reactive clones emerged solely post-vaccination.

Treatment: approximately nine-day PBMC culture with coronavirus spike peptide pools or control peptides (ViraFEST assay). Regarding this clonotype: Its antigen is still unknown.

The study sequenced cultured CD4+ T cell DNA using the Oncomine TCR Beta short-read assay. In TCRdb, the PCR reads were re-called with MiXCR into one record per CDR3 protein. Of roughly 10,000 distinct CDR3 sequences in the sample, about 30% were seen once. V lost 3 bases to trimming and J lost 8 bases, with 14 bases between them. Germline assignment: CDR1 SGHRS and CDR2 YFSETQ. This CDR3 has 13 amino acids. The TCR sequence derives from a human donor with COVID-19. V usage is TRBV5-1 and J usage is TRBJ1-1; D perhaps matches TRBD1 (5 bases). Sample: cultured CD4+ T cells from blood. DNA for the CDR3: TGCGCCAGCAGCTCCCCAGGGAAACTAGAAGCTTTCTTT. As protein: CASSSPGKLEAFF.